This entry concerns a single T cell receptor beta chain. Its target is not known. The entry originates in a study of Graves' ophthalmopathy and Graves' hyperthyroidism. The CDR3 spans 16 residues. The germline V gene encodes CDR1 SEHNR and CDR2 FQNEAQ (reference sequence). With 1 base removed from V and 0 bases from J, the gap between germline ends came to 7 bases. Isolation of PBMCs was performed using over 9.5 ml of fresh peripheral blood. General study findings and limits: With a specificity of around 76% and a sensitivity of approximately 68%, the model predicted ophthalmopathy progression. In blood, most expanded thyroid clonotypes above 0.001 frequency were also detected. A model of 13 signatures distinguished ophthalmopathy from stable hyperthyroidism at 87.88% sensitivity and 81.08% specificity.

Amplified TCR beta CDR3 regions were obtained using RNA transcripts as template. HTBI-primed RT-PCR formed the first round, and a multiplex PCR formed the second. Using its own MiXCR run on the multiplex PCR reads, TCRdb lists one record per CDR3 protein. The profile shows about 740,000 distinct CDR3 sequences, 35% to 50% of them singletons. The TCR comes from an adult man with Graves' ophthalmopathy. The specimen sequenced was peripheral blood. This chain joins TRBV7-9 and TRBJ2-6; unclear D gene. The CDR3 DNA reads TGTGCCAGCAGCTTAGACGTGTTCTCTGGGGCCAACGTCCTGACTTTC. Translation gives CASSLDVFSGANVLTF.